The rows below give T cell receptor beta chains drawn from one sample of a study of blood T cell repertoires in COVID-19. Method: immunoSEQ multiplex PCR; TCRdb's copy keeps in-frame clones and lacks some. The sample lists approximately 190,000 clones, 80% to 90% occurring once. The sequenced sample was peripheral blood. Every receptor here comes from a woman aged 70-85 years with active or convalescent COVID-19. Each CDR3 is given without its conserved first and last residue. The order of the fields is J gene, CDR3 length, V gene, CDR3 protein.

TRBJ1-6	12	TRBV6-6	ASSYRQANSPLH
TRBJ2-2	13	TRBV11-2	ASGSGLVVTGELF
TRBJ2-7	12	TRBV6-5	ASSSPGQTYEQY
TRBJ1-2	10	TRBV20-1	SASVGNYGYT
TRBJ2-3	16	TRBV19	ASSRDPGGAGDPDTQY
TRBJ2-5	14	TRBV4-1	ASSLIIGTGAETQY
TRBJ2-7	12	TRBV11-2	ASSRRTGPYEQY
TRBJ2-2	13	TRBV10-1	ASRVAGRDTGELF
TRBJ1-2	10	TRBV28	ASRRDVYGYT
TRBJ2-7	12	TRBV7-9	ASSFSNSLNEQY
TRBJ1-5	13	TRBV6-5	ASSKAGQGNQPQH
TRBJ2-1	15	TRBV4-2	ASSQVTRGRAYNEQF
TRBJ1-1	11	TRBV28	ATTSGGFTEAF
TRBJ2-3	12	TRBV6-5	ASSDSTDTDTQY
TRBJ2-6	14	TRBV6-4	ASSSQTGSGANVLT
TRBJ1-1	13	TRBV2	ASSEARTGGTEAF
TRBJ2-3	13	TRBV19	ASSLGQGGTDTQY
TRBJ1-2	11	TRBV2	ASSEVGPRGYT
TRBJ2-2	13	TRBV24-1	ATSESAGNTGELF
TRBJ2-6	15	TRBV3-1/TRBV3-2	ASSKPGLDSGANVLT
TRBJ1-5	16	TRBV19	ASSTTGLKAYSNQPQH
TRBJ2-7	13	TRBV3-1/TRBV3-2	ASSQRRLAVYEQY
TRBJ1-2	10	TRBV6-5	ASADRNYGYT
TRBJ2-5	14	TRBV4-1	ASSHLVGGARETQY
TRBJ2-7	10	TRBV28	ASSLRGYEQY
TRBJ1-5	13	TRBV30	AWSPRQGAKQPQH
TRBJ2-7	13	TRBV15	ATSAQDRGLGEQY
TRBJ2-4	10	TRBV3-1/TRBV3-2	ASSQAGDIQY